This T cell receptor (beta chain) came from a study of blood T cell repertoires in COVID-19. Across the whole study: Sources were T cells, B-cell-depleted T cells, or PBMCs; the material itself was cDNA or gDNA.

Original methodology: Amplified reference gene primers provided the basis for estimating nucleated cell counts. The protocol was immunoSEQ multiplex PCR, while the TCRdb copy is restricted to in-frame clones and leaves out a portion. The D gene and trimming were derived from the DNA, and the V and J assignments and clone size from that table. The table lists around 64,000 clones, 87% of them singletons. V lost 1 base, J lost 1 base, and 8 bases lay in between. Germline CDR1 reads SGHRS; CDR2 reads YFSETQ. This CDR3 has 14 residues. This clonotype was obtained from a man aged 45 to 65 with active COVID-19. The sequenced material came from peripheral blood. The chain carries TRBV5-1 and TRBJ2-5, with D possibly being TRBD2 (5 bases). CDR3 sequence: CASSLRGGQETQYF. Here the CDR3 DNA reads TGCGCCAGCAGCTTGCGGGGTGGCCAAGAGACCCAGTACTTC.